Reported below is one T cell receptor beta chain. Sequencing was performed with immunoSEQ multiplex PCR; in TCRdb, only in-frame clones are kept and a portion is missing. The table shows under 80,000 clones, with about 90% occurring only once. This record belongs to a study of T cell changes during pregnancy in multiple sclerosis. In germline, CDR1 is GTSNPN, CDR2 SVGIG (reference sequence). The CDR3 is 16 residues long. The V gene is TRBV30, the J gene TRBJ2-5; TRBD2 aligns across 10 bases. The J call is doubtful: the DNA matches TRBJ2-7 better. This TCR derives from a female donor with multiple sclerosis, enrolled in a pregnancy study. The sample in question was CD4+ T cells from peripheral blood mononuclear cells, obtained in the second trimester of pregnancy. The CDR3 loop is CAWSPRLAGFSYEQYF. The DNA for the CDR3 is TGTGCCTGGTCCCCTCGACTAGCGGGCTTCTCCTACGAGCAGTACTTC.